The rows below give T cell receptor beta chains drawn from one sample of a study of T cell repertoires in cytomegalovirus infection. Their target antigens are unknown. TCRdb redid the calling of the reads with MiXCR, one entry per CDR3 protein. The sample carries roughly 990,000 distinct CDR3 sequences, about 33% recorded once. Here the sequenced sample was cultured CD8+ T cells from PBMCs, taken from culture after CMV antigen stimulation. The receptors originated from a human donor in good health (CMV status not recorded). Some clones in this sample may be carry-over from other donors' samples. CDR3s include the opening cysteine and the closing phenylalanine or tryptophan. A D gene is named only where the DNA matches it firmly. Clone size is shown for a subset of rows, as once, few, many or a class of expanded clone.

-,few,TRBV15,TRBJ1-2,TGTGCCACCAGCCTCCGCCGGGATTATGGCTACACCTTC,CATSLRRDYGYTF
-,-,TRBV7-2,TRBJ1-6,TGTGCCAGCAGCTTAATTTATCGGAGGTCTAATTCACCCCTCCACTTT,CASSLIYRRSNSPLHF
-,-,TRBV28,TRBJ2-3,TGTGCCACTACGGGACCTAAAGAAGCCACAGATACGCAGTATTTT,CATTGPKEATDTQYF
TRBD1,many,TRBV7-9,TRBJ2-2,TGTGCCAGCAGCTCCCCCGGACAGGGGAACACCGGGGAGCTGTTTTTT,CASSSPGQGNTGELFF
-,-,TRBV5-6,TRBJ2-7,TGTGCCAGCAGGTTCTGGGCGAGCCTAGGATTCTACGAGCAGTACTTC,CASRFWASLGFYEQYF
TRBD2,few,TRBV7-9,TRBJ2-5,TGTGCCAGCAGCGCGGGACTAGCGGGGTTGTACCAAGAGACCCAGTACTTC,CASSAGLAGLYQETQYF
-,-,TRBV20-1,TRBJ1-1,TGCAGTGCAAATAAAGCGGAAGCTTTCTTT,CSANKAEAFF
-,few,TRBV7-2,TRBJ2-7,TGTGCCAGCAGCTATAGGGGGGACAAGGCCTACGAGCAGTACTTC,CASSYRGDKAYEQYF
-,few,TRBV4-1,TRBJ2-2,TGCGCCAGCAGCCTAGGCGTTGGCGGGGAGCTGTTTTTT,CASSLGVGGELFF
-,few,TRBV12-3/TRBV12-4,TRBJ2-5,TGTGCCAGCAGTTTCGGAATCTGGGAGCTCGGGCGAGGAGAGACCCAGTACTTC,CASSFGIWELGRGETQYF
-,many,TRBV25-1,TRBJ2-7,TGTGCCAGCTTGGGACACACCTACGAGCAGTACTTC,CASLGHTYEQYF
-,few,TRBV7-9,TRBJ2-1,TGTGCCAGCAGCTTCCCCAGGGCGAGCGCCTACAATGAGCAGTTCTTC,CASSFPRASAYNEQFF
TRBD2,-,TRBV5-3,TRBJ2-1,TGTGCCAGCAGGCTGACTAGCGGGGGGAGTCTCTACAATGAGCAGTTCTTC,CASRLTSGGSLYNEQFF
-,-,TRBV6-2/TRBV6-3,TRBJ1-1,TGTGCCAGCAGACCATTAGTGGGGTACACTGAAGCTTTCTTT,CASRPLVGYTEAFF
-,many,TRBV4-1,TRBJ1-1,TGCGCCAGCAGCCAAGATTGGGAGTCTGAAGCTTTCTTT,CASSQDWESEAFF
-,-,TRBV19,TRBJ2-1,TGTGCCAGTAGTATGCTTCTGGGACCCCCCTCCTACAATGAGCAGTTCTTC,CASSMLLGPPSYNEQFF
TRBD2,-,TRBV6-2/TRBV6-3,TRBJ2-2,TGTGCCAGCAAAGAGGAGAGGAGCGGGGCGAACACCGGGGAGCTGTTTTTT,CASKEERSGANTGELFF
-,once,TRBV9,TRBJ1-1,TGTGCCAGCAGCGTAGAGGGGAAACTGGGGACTGAAGCTTTCTTT,CASSVEGKLGTEAFF
-,once,TRBV19,TRBJ1-5,TGTGCCAGTAGTATGACAGGACATAGCAATCAGCCCCAGCATTTT,CASSMTGHSNQPQHF
-,few,TRBV7-6,TRBJ2-7,TGTGCCAGCAGCTTAGTGGGGAGGTACGAGCAGTACTTC,CASSLVGRYEQYF
-,many,TRBV2,TRBJ2-1,TGTGCCAGCAGCCGGGACCTAGCACGCGATGAGCAGTTCTTC,CASSRDLARDEQFF
-,-,TRBV2,TRBJ1-2,TGTGCCAGCAGTGGGCCCGGGAGGACCCCCCGGACCCGCAACTATGGCTACACCTTC,CASSGPGRTPRTRNYGYTF
-,few,TRBV27,TRBJ2-4,TGTGCCAGCAGTGGGGGGCTGTCAGGCATTCAGTACTTC,CASSGGLSGIQYF
TRBD1,few,TRBV12-3/TRBV12-4,TRBJ1-6,TGTGCCAGCAGTTCGACAGGGAAGAATTCACCCCTCCACTTT,CASSSTGKNSPLHF
TRBD1,few,TRBV12-3/TRBV12-4,TRBJ1-1,TGTGCCAGCAGACGAACGGACAGGTTAGGTACTGAAGCTTTCTTT,CASRRTDRLGTEAFF
-,few,TRBV4-1,TRBJ1-6,TGCGCCAGCAGCCAACCCATTTATAATTCACCCCTCCACTTT,CASSQPIYNSPLHF
TRBD2,-,TRBV5-1,TRBJ2-2,TGCGCCAGCAGCCCGGAAGCGGGGGGGCCCGACACCGGGGAGCTGTTTTTT,CASSPEAGGPDTGELFF
-,-,TRBV12-3/TRBV12-4,TRBJ1-3,TGTGCCAGCAGTCCTGACAATGGAAACACCATATATTTT,CASSPDNGNTIYF